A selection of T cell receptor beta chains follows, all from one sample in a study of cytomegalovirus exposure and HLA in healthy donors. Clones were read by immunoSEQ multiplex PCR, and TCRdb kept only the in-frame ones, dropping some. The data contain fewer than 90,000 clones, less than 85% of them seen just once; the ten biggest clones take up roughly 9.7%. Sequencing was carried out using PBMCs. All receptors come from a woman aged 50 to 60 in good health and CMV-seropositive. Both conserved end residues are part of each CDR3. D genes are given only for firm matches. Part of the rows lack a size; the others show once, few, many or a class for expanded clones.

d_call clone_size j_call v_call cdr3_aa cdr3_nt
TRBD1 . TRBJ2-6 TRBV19 CASSFTDRAGANVLTF TGTGCCAGTAGTTTTACTGACAGGGCTGGGGCCAACGTCCTGACTTTC
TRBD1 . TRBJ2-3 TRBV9 CASSERGTGGTDTQYF TGTGCCAGCAGCGAACGGGGGACAGGCGGCACAGATACGCAGTATTTT
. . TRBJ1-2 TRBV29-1 CSVGEGGYGYTF TGCAGCGTTGGGGAGGGGGGCTATGGCTACACCTTC
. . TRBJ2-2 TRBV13 CASSLGLIVTGELFF TGTGCCAGCAGCTTAGGACTTATCGTGACCGGGGAGCTGTTTTTT
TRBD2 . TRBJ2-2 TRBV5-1 CASMASGLPGELFF TGCGCCAGCATGGCTAGCGGTTTACCCGGGGAGCTGTTTTTT
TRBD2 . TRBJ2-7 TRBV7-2 CASIPGGGNEQYF TGTGCCAGCATCCCTGGCGGGGGTAACGAGCAGTACTTC
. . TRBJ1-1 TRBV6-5 CASSRDRRNTEAFF TGTGCCAGCAGTCGCGACAGGAGGAACACTGAAGCTTTCTTT
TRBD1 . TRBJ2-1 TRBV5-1 CASSYSQGANNEQFF TGCGCCAGCAGTTATTCTCAGGGGGCAAACAATGAGCAGTTCTTC
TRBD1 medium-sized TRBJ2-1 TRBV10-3 CATSTGGSYNEQFF TGTGCCACTTCGACAGGGGGTTCCTACAATGAGCAGTTCTTC
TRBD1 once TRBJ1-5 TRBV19 CASTPGTGVNQPQHF TGTGCCAGTACCCCCGGGACAGGGGTAAATCAGCCCCAGCATTTT
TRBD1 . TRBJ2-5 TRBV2 CASLGQGAVQETQYF TGTGCCAGCCTAGGCCAGGGGGCGGTCCAAGAGACCCAGTACTTC
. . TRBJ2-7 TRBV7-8 CASSPQGGEQYF TGTGCCAGCAGCCCCCAGGGGGGCGAGCAGTACTTC
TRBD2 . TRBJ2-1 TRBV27 CASSFLAGVTEQFF TGTGCCAGCAGTTTTCTAGCGGGAGTAACTGAGCAGTTCTTC
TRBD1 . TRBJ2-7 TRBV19 CASRTGTAHSYEQYF TGTGCCAGTAGAACCGGGACAGCTCACTCCTACGAGCAGTACTTC
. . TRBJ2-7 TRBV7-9 CASSPSPSYEQYF TGTGCCAGCAGCCCCTCTCCGTCCTACGAGCAGTACTTC
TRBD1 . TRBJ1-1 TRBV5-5 CASSLVGQGLGTEAFF TGTGCCAGCAGCTTGGTCGGACAGGGGCTGGGCACTGAAGCTTTCTTT
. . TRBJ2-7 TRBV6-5 CASSYSMTEIGEQYF TGTGCCAGCAGTTACTCGATGACAGAGATCGGGGAGCAGTACTTC
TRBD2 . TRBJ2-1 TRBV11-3 CASSLAESSYNEQFF TGTGCCAGCAGCCTAGCGGAGAGCTCCTACAATGAGCAGTTCTTC
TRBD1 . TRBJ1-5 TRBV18 CASSPSGQPTGPQHF TGTGCCAGCTCACCGTCGGGACAGCCAACGGGCCCCCAGCATTTT
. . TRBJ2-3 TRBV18 CASSPQGNDADTQYF TGTGCCAGCTCACCACAGGGGAACGATGCAGATACGCAGTATTTT
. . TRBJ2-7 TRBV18 CASSTLTTKSQGEQYF TGTGCCAGCTCAACCCTTACTACCAAAAGCCAAGGCGAGCAGTACTTC
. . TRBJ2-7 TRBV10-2 CASSGQVGPYEQYF TGCGCCAGCAGTGGACAGGTGGGACCCTACGAGCAGTACTTC
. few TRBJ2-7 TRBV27 CASSFGRPTVEQYF TGTGCCAGCAGTTTCGGGAGACCGACTGTGGAGCAGTACTTC
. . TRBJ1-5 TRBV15 CATSRAGRFDQPQHF TGTGCCACCAGCAGAGCAGGGAGGTTCGATCAGCCCCAGCATTTT
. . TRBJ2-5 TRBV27 CASSFTRMRQETQYF TGTGCCAGCAGTTTCACGAGGATGCGCCAAGAGACCCAGTACTTC
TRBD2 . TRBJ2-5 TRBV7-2 CASSLGGGRVRETQYF TGTGCCAGCAGCTTAGGGGGCGGGAGGGTGAGAGAGACCCAGTACTTC
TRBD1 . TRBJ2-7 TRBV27 CASILQGTSDEQYF TGTGCCAGCATCCTACAGGGGACGAGTGACGAGCAGTACTTC
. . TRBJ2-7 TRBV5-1 CASSLSHTGSYEQYF TGCGCCAGCAGCCTCTCGCACACAGGATCCTACGAGCAGTACTTC
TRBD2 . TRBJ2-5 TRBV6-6 CASSYLTSGSFNF TGTGCCAGCAGTTACCTGACTAGCGGGAGTTTTAACTTC
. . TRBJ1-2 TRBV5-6 CASSLTATGSNYGYTF TGTGCCAGCAGCCTAACAGCGACAGGATCTAACTATGGCTACACCTTC
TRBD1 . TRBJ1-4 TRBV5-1 CASSPLGTGGEKLFF TGCGCCAGCAGCCCACTCGGGACAGGGGGTGAAAAACTGTTTTTT
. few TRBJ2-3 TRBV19 CASSRVADLTDTQYF TGTGCCAGTAGTCGGGTAGCGGACCTCACAGATACGCAGTATTTT
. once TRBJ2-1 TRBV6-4 CASSEGPSSYNEQFF TGTGCCAGCAGTGAGGGGCCCAGCTCCTACAATGAGCAGTTCTTC
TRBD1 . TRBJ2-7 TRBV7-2 CASSFAGTGGHEQYF TGTGCCAGCAGCTTCGCCGGGACAGGGGGGCACGAGCAGTACTTC
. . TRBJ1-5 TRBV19 CASSFTGISNQPQHF TGTGCCAGTAGTTTTACAGGAATTAGCAATCAGCCCCAGCATTTT
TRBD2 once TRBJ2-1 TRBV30 CAWGFAGGREQFF TGTGCCTGGGGTTTCGCGGGGGGGCGGGAGCAGTTCTTC
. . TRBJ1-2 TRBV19 CASSNGAGRIYGYTF TGTGCCAGTAGTAATGGTGCAGGCCGGATCTATGGCTACACCTTC
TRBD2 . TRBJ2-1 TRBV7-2 CASSPSTSGGPSSYNEQFF TGTGCCAGCAGCCCTTCGACTAGCGGGGGGCCTAGCTCCTACAATGAGCAGTTCTTC
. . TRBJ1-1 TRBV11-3 CASSFGGNTEAFF TGTGCCAGCAGCTTCGGAGGGAACACTGAAGCTTTCTTT
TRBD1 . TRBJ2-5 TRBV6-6 CASSYGTGRYQETQYF TGTGCCAGCAGTTACGGGACAGGGCGTTACCAAGAGACCCAGTACTTC
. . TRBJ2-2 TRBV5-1 CASSLSTSSSTGELFF TGCGCCAGCAGCTTGTCTACTAGCTCGAGTACCGGGGAGCTGTTTTTT
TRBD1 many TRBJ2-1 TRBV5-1 CASSLGPKTGGSYNEQFF TGCGCCAGCAGCCTCGGACCTAAGACAGGGGGCTCCTACAATGAGCAGTTCTTC
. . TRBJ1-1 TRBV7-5 CVRSLEGSAPNTEAFF TGTGTCAGAAGCTTAGAGGGGTCGGCCCCGAACACTGAAGCTTTCTTT
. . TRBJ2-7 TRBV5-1 CASRLGWGTTYEQYF TGCGCCAGCAGGCTTGGATGGGGGACAACCTACGAGCAGTACTTC
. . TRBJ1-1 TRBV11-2 CASSFPGEGTEAFF TGTGCCAGCAGCTTCCCCGGGGAGGGAACTGAAGCTTTCTTT
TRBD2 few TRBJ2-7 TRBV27 CASSFGVAGPYEQYF TGTGCCAGCAGTTTCGGAGTAGCGGGTCCCTACGAGCAGTACTTC
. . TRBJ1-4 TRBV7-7 CASSLGRGTNEKLFF TGTGCCAGCAGCTTAGGACGGGGAACTAATGAAAAACTGTTTTTT
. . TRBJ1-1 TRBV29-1 CSVEMGGAAFF TGCAGCGTTGAAATGGGGGGGGCAGCTTTCTTT
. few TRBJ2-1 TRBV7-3 CASSDNTRSKQFF TGTGCCAGCAGCGACAATACTAGATCTAAGCAGTTCTTC
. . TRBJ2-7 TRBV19 CASSTGGYEQYF TGTGCCAGTAGTACCGGGGGATACGAGCAGTACTTC
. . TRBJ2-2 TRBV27 CASSSRGHPNTGELFF TGTGCCAGCAGTTCCCGGGGACACCCGAACACCGGGGAGCTGTTTTTT
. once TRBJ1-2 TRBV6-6 CASSYDGARGYTF TGTGCCAGCAGTTATGATGGGGCGCGGGGCTACACCTTC
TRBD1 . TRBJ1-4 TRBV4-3 CASSQDGLTGLNEKLFF TGCGCCAGCAGCCAAGATGGCTTGACAGGGCTGAATGAAAAACTGTTTTTT
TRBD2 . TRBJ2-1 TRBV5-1 CASSLTASGGGEQFF TGCGCCAGCAGCTTGACGGCTAGCGGGGGCGGTGAGCAGTTCTTC
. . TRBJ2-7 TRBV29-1 CSGGDSSYEQYF TGCAGCGGGGGGGACTCTTCCTACGAGCAGTACTTC